The rows below give T cell receptor beta chains drawn from one sample of a study of T cell repertoires in cytomegalovirus infection. No antigens are known for them. From the reads, TCRdb called clonotypes with MiXCR, one entry per CDR3 protein. The sample shows roughly 120,000 distinct CDR3 sequences, about 28% of them seen only once. The sequenced sample was CD8+ T cells from cultured PBMCs, obtained from culture after CMV antigen stimulation. All receptors derive from a human donor in good health (CMV status not recorded). Some clones in this sample may be carry-over from other donors' samples. Both conserved end residues are part of each CDR3. The order of the fields is J gene, D gene, V gene, clone size, CDR3 protein, CDR3 DNA. A D gene is named only where the DNA matches it firmly. Clone size is shown for a subset of rows, as once, few, many or a class of expanded clone.

>TRBJ2-5|TRBD2|TRBV29-1|.
CSVAPAGGQETQYF
TGCAGCGTTGCTCCAGCGGGGGGACAAGAGACCCAGTACTTC
>TRBJ1-2|TRBD1|TRBV2|.
CASSEADRDGYTF
TGTGCCAGCAGTGAAGCGGACAGGGATGGCTACACCTTC
>TRBJ2-1|.|TRBV28|.
CASGLGSDEQFF
TGTGCCAGCGGCCTAGGTAGCGATGAGCAGTTCTTC
>TRBJ1-2|.|TRBV28|few
CASSLMRDYKERGRYTF
TGTGCCAGCAGTTTAATGAGAGATTACAAGGAGCGGGGCCGCTACACCTTC
>TRBJ1-5|TRBD1|TRBV7-6|.
CASSQGGWDQPQHF
TGTGCCAGCAGCCAGGGGGGTTGGGATCAGCCCCAGCATTTT
>TRBJ2-7|TRBD2|TRBV7-2|few
CASSLVSGVLREQYF
TGTGCCAGCAGCTTAGTGAGCGGGGTACTTCGCGAGCAGTACTTC
>TRBJ1-1|.|TRBV7-9|few
CASSLAQPVPDPNTEAFF
TGTGCCAGCAGCTTAGCTCAACCGGTTCCCGACCCAAACACTGAAGCTTTCTTT
>TRBJ2-4|.|TRBV3-1|.
CASSQEMTGRAKNIQYF
TGTGCCAGCAGCCAAGAGATGACAGGCAGAGCCAAAAACATTCAGTACTTC
>TRBJ1-6|.|TRBV27|.
CASRINRVRPLHF
TGTGCCAGCAGGATTAACAGGGTTAGGCCCCTCCACTTT
>TRBJ2-1|.|TRBV7-6|many
CASSLGVGLSSYNEQFF
TGTGCCAGCAGCTTAGGGGTGGGTCTGAGCTCCTACAATGAGCAGTTCTTC
>TRBJ2-4|.|TRBV11-3|many
CASSLGAADKNIQYF
TGTGCCAGCAGCTTAGGAGCAGCGGACAAAAACATTCAGTACTTC
>TRBJ2-3|.|TRBV7-8|many
CASSSYADTQYF
TGTGCCAGCAGCTCATACGCAGATACGCAGTATTTT
>TRBJ1-4|TRBD1|TRBV10-3|few
CAISGGQSEKLFF
TGTGCCATCAGTGGGGGACAGTCTGAAAAACTGTTTTTT
>TRBJ2-5|.|TRBV24-1|few
CATSDRGETQYF
TGTGCCACCAGTGATCGGGGGGAGACCCAGTACTTC
>TRBJ2-7|.|TRBV27|few
CASSLEAGIGYEQYF
TGTGCCAGCAGTTTAGAGGCCGGGATAGGCTACGAGCAGTACTTC
>TRBJ1-1|TRBD1|TRBV12-3/TRBV12-4|few
CASSLVSRDRGAFF
TGTGCCAGCAGTTTGGTGTCCCGGGACAGGGGAGCTTTCTTT
>TRBJ2-2|.|TRBV9|few
CASSVPYGELFF
TGTGCCAGCAGCGTGCCCTACGGGGAGCTGTTTTTT
>TRBJ2-7|TRBD1|TRBV7-9|few
CASSLEGTGSYEQYF
TGTGCCAGCAGTTTAGAGGGGACAGGGTCCTACGAGCAGTACTTC
>TRBJ1-5|.|TRBV6-6|few
CASSYSTGIQPQHF
TGTGCCAGCAGTTACTCGACCGGGATTCAGCCCCAGCATTTT
>TRBJ2-3|.|TRBV6-4|.
CASQEIAGKADTQYF
TGTGCCAGCCAGGAGATTGCGGGAAAGGCAGATACGCAGTATTTT
>TRBJ1-4|.|TRBV7-8|few
CASSFRGFTEPNNEKLFF
TGTGCCAGCAGCTTTAGAGGTTTCACGGAGCCTAACAATGAAAAACTGTTTTTT
>TRBJ2-1|.|TRBV19|.
CASSTTTSSNEQFF
TGTGCCAGTAGTACGACGACTAGTTCCAATGAGCAGTTCTTC
>TRBJ2-3|.|TRBV6-1|many
CASSPWDHSTDTQYF
TGTGCCAGCAGTCCTTGGGACCATAGCACAGATACGCAGTATTTT
>TRBJ1-4|.|TRBV7-8|few
CASRLPGRSEKLFF
TGTGCCAGCAGACTCCCCGGGAGGTCTGAAAAACTGTTTTTT
>TRBJ2-7|.|TRBV6-6|.
CASQRQGSYEQYF
TGTGCCAGCCAGCGGCAGGGGTCTTACGAGCAGTACTTC
>TRBJ2-1|.|TRBV11-2|.
CASSLAASYNEQFF
TGTGCCAGCAGCTTAGCGGCCTCCTACAATGAGCAGTTCTTC
>TRBJ1-5|TRBD1|TRBV2|.
CASSDRGTVNQPQHF
TGTGCCAGCAGTGACAGGGGGACCGTCAATCAGCCCCAGCATTTT
>TRBJ2-1|TRBD1|TRBV20-1|.
CSARAGTVVTEQFF
TGCAGTGCTAGAGCGGGGACAGTGGTTACCGAGCAGTTCTTC
>TRBJ2-5|.|TRBV5-8|.
CASSHDPGEETQYF
TGTGCCAGCAGCCACGACCCAGGGGAAGAGACCCAGTACTTC
>TRBJ2-3|TRBD2|TRBV6-6|.
CASSYGGLAGGTDTQYF
TGTGCCAGCAGTTACGGGGGACTAGCGGGGGGGACAGATACGCAGTATTTT
>TRBJ2-2|.|TRBV12-5|few
CARVDLFTGELFF
TGTGCTAGAGTGGACCTCTTCACCGGGGAGCTGTTTTTT